Sequencing of this T cell receptor beta chain was carried out in a study of early stage breast cancer tumors. Germline CDR1 is SGDLS and CDR2 is YYNGEE. V shed 4 bases and J 2 bases; nucleotides not matched to a gene: 10. This CDR3 comprises 16 residues. Study outcomes and limitations: In about 90% of the 16 patients, blood comparison separated tumor from normal breast. Commonly generated sequences made up most enriched TCRB sequences shared between patients.

Data came from immunoSEQ multiplex PCR; TCRdb stores just in-frame clones and leaves some out. Of approximately 75,000 clones in the sample, more than 70% were seen once. Details on this clone: What it binds is unknown.

The V gene is TRBV9, the J gene TRBJ2-5; 8 nucleotides match TRBD2. This receptor was identified in a person in their forties with breast cancer. The source material was blood. As DNA, the CDR3 is TGTGCCAGCAGCCCGGGGGGGGCCTCTCTTCAAGAGACCCAGTACTTC. This gives the protein CASSPGGASLQETQYF.